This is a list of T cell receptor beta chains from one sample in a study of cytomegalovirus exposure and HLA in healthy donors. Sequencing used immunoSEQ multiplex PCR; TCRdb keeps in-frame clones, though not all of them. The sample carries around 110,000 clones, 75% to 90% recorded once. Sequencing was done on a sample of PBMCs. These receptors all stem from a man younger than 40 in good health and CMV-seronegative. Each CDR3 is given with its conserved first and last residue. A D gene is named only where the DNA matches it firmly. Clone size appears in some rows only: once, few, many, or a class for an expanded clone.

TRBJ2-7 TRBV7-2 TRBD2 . CASSAKGLALSYEQYF TGTGCCAGCAGCGCTAAGGGACTAGCGCTTTCCTACGAGCAGTACTTC
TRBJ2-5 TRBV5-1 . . CASSLVARAQETQYF TGCGCCAGCAGCTTGGTAGCCAGGGCACAAGAGACCCAGTACTTC
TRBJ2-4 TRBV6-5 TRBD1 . CASSYLDRGVGIQYF TGTGCCAGCAGTTATCTTGACAGGGGTGTTGGCATTCAGTACTTC
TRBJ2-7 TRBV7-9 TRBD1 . CASSSTQGDEQYF TGTGCCAGCAGTTCGACTCAGGGGGACGAGCAGTACTTC
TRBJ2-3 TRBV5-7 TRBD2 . CASSNRLAGAPYTQYF TGTGCCAGCAGCAACAGACTAGCGGGGGCCCCTTATACGCAGTATTTT
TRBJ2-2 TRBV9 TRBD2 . CASSVTGGPGTGELFF TGTGCCAGCAGCGTGACGGGGGGGCCGGGGACCGGGGAGCTGTTTTTT
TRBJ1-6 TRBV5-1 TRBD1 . CASSDSGQGNSPLHF TGCGCCAGCAGCGACTCCGGACAGGGTAATTCACCCCTCCACTTT
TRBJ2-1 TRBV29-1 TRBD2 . CRVAGEYNEQFF TGCCGGGTAGCGGGGGAGTACAATGAGCAGTTCTTC
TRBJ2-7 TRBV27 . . CASSSAYEQYF TGTGCCAGCAGTTCAGCCTACGAGCAGTACTTC
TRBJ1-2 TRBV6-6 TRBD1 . CASSTGQDHYGYTF TGTGCCAGCAGTACCGGACAGGACCACTATGGCTACACCTTC
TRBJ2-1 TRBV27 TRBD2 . CASNLLAGGRNEQFF TGTGCCAGCAACCTACTAGCGGGGGGGAGGAATGAGCAGTTCTTC
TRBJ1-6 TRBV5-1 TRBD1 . CASSQDRASPLHF TGCGCCAGCAGCCAGGACAGGGCCTCACCCCTCCACTTT
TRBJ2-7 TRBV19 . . CASGTRRIEQYF TGTGCCAGTGGGACACGGCGGATCGAGCAGTACTTC
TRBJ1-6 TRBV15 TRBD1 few CATGQALNSPLHF TGTGCCACCGGACAGGCGTTAAATTCACCCCTCCACTTT
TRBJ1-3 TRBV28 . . CASSTAGGAGNTIYF TGTGCCAGCAGTACCGCGGGGGGCGCAGGAAACACCATATATTTT
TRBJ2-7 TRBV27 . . CAEGGKDYEQYF TGTGCCGAGGGGGGGAAGGACTACGAGCAGTACTTC
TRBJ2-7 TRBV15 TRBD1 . CATSRARPGQGVYEQYF TGTGCCACCAGCAGAGCCAGACCGGGACAGGGAGTTTACGAGCAGTACTTC
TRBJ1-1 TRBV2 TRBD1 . CASSERYLTGGKDTEAFF TGTGCCAGCAGTGAAAGGTATTTGACAGGGGGCAAGGACACTGAAGCTTTCTTT
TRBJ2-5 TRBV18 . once CASSLKAGPLGEQYF TGTGCCAGCTCGTTGAAGGCAGGGCCCTTGGGTGAGCAGTACTTC
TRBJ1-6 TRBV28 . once CASRPPQGTSPLHF TGTGCCAGCAGACCCCCCCAGGGTACTTCACCCCTCCACTTT
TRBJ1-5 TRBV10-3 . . CAISESRGGQPQHF TGTGCCATCAGTGAGTCCCGGGGGGGACAGCCCCAGCATTTT
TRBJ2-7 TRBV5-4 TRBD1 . CASSSSGQGALEQYF TGTGCCAGCAGCTCCTCTGGACAGGGCGCCCTCGAGCAGTACTTC
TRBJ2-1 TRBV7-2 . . CASSLAPSYNEQFF TGTGCCAGCAGCTTAGCCCCTAGCTACAATGAGCAGTTCTTC
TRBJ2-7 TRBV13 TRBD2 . CASSQLAGEAYEQYF TGTGCCAGCAGTCAACTAGCGGGGGAAGCCTACGAGCAGTACTTC
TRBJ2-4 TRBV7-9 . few CASRAGQDKNIQYF TGTGCCAGCCGCGCAGGGCAAGACAAAAACATTCAGTACTTC
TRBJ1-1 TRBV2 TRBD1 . CASRRGQQNTEAFF TGTGCCAGCAGGAGGGGACAGCAGAACACTGAAGCTTTCTTT
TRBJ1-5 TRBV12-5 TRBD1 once CASGLVEGQGAMGQPQHF TGTGCTAGTGGTTTGGTGGAGGGACAGGGGGCAATGGGTCAGCCCCAGCATTTT
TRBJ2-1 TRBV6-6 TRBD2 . CAGGTGGEQFF TGTGCCGGGGGGACGGGAGGTGAGCAGTTCTTC
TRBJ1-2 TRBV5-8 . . CASSLEVPLRGNYGYTF TGTGCCAGCAGCTTGGAGGTGCCCCTGCGGGGGAACTATGGATACACCTTC
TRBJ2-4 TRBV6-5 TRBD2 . CASSYSPGGPENSQYF TGTGCCAGCAGTTACTCCCCGGGGGGGCCCGAAAACAGTCAGTACTTC
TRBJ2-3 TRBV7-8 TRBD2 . CASSAPPSGGSADTQYF TGTGCCAGCAGCGCCCCCCCTAGCGGGGGGTCCGCAGATACGCAGTATTTT
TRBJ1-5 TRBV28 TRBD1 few CASSSLQGVVGPQHF TGTGCCAGCAGCTCCCTACAGGGGGTTGTAGGACCCCAGCATTTT
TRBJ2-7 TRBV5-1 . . CASSLVARGTYEQYF TGCGCCAGCAGCTTGGTGGCACGAGGCACCTACGAGCAGTACTTC
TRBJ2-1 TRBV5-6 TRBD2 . CASSLVSGGPNEQFF TGTGCCAGCAGCTTGGTGAGCGGGGGCCCCAATGAGCAGTTCTTC
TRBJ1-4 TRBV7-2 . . CASSFIHPPEKLFF TGTGCCAGCAGCTTCATACACCCTCCCGAAAAACTGTTTTTT
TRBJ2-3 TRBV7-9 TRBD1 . CASSGTGGFSDTQYF TGTGCCAGCAGCGGGACAGGGGGGTTTTCAGATACGCAGTATTTT
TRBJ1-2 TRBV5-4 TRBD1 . CASSPPGQRNYGYTF TGTGCCAGCAGCCCACCGGGACAGAGGAACTATGGCTACACCTTC
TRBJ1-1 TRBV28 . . CASSSPWEGDTEAFF TGTGCCAGCAGTTCTCCGTGGGAGGGGGACACTGAAGCTTTCTTT
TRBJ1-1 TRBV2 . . CASTQDLNTEAFF TGTGCCAGCACCCAGGACTTGAACACTGAAGCTTTCTTT
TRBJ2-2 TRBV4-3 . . CASSQESALGELFF TGCGCCAGCAGCCAAGAGAGCGCCCTCGGGGAGCTGTTTTTT
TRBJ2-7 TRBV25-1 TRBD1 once CASSDRTGAYEQYF TGTGCCAGCAGTGATCGGACAGGGGCCTACGAGCAGTACTTC
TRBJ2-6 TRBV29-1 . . CSVVGSGANGLTF TGCAGCGTTGTGGGTTCTGGGGCCAACGGCCTGACTTTC
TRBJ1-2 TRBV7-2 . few CASSFSLDSSYGYTF TGTGCCAGCAGCTTTTCTCTAGACTCCTCCTATGGCTACACCTTC
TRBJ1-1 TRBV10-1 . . CASSSRVAGTEAFF TGCGCCAGCAGTTCGAGGGTCGCGGGGACTGAAGCTTTCTTT
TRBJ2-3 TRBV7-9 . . CASSLDPGSADTQYF TGTGCCAGCAGCTTAGACCCAGGGTCCGCAGATACGCAGTATTTT
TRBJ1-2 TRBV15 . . CATSKDSLTIRDYGYTF TGTGCCACCAGCAAGGACAGTTTGACAATTCGAGACTATGGCTACACCTTC
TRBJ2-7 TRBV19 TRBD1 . CASSTRDRVGGEQYF TGTGCCAGTAGTACCCGGGACAGGGTCGGAGGGGAGCAGTACTTC
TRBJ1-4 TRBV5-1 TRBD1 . CASSSTGDEKLFF TGCGCCAGCAGCTCGACAGGGGATGAAAAACTGTTTTTT
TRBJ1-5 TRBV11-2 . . CASSPGKRESQPQHF TGTGCCAGCAGCCCCGGGAAACGGGAGAGTCAGCCCCAGCATTTT
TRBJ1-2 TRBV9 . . CASSANFQVAGYTF TGTGCCAGCAGCGCGAACTTTCAGGTGGCAGGCTACACCTTC
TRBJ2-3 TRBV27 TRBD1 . CASSPRTGWVADTQYF TGTGCCAGCAGTCCCCGGACAGGGTGGGTAGCAGATACGCAGTATTTT